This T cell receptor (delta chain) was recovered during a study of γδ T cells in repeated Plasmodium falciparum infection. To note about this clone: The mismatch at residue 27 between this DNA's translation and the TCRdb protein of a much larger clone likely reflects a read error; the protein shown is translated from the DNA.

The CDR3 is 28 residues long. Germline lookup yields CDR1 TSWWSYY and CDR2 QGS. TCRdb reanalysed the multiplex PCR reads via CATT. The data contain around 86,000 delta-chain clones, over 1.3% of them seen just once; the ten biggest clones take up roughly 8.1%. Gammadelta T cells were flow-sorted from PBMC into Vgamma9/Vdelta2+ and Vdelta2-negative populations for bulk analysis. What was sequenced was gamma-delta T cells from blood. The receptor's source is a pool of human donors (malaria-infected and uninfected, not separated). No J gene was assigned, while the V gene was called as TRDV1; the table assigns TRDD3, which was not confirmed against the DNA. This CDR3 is CALGEPSTTTSVNHTGGYPLWGTDKLTF. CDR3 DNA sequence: TGTGCTCTTGGGGAACCCTCGACTACTACTTCCGTCAATCATACTGGGGGATACCCTCTTTGGGGCACCGATAAACTCACCTTT.